The 8 T cell receptor beta chains below come from one sample, sequenced in a study of blood T cell repertoires in COVID-19. Some clones are missing from TCRdb's copy, which holds only in-frame ones; the method was immunoSEQ multiplex PCR. In the table there are a few hundred thousand clones, 84% of which are singletons. The specimen was peripheral blood. Receptor source: a man aged 55 to 70 with acute or convalescent COVID-19.

The chain carries TRBV18 and TRBJ1-2; 9 nucleotides align to TRBD1. CDR1 KGHSH and CDR2 LQKENI come from the germline V gene. The CDR3 has 17 residues. Germline trimming cut 4 bases from V and 0 bases from J; bases unmatched to any gene: 9. For the CDR3, the DNA is TGTGCCAGCTCACAAGGACAGGGGCCGTTAACTAACTATGGCTACACCTTC. Its protein is CASSQGQGPLTNYGYTF. Full variable domain (remainder filled in from reference TRBV18 and TRBJ1-2): NAGVMQNPRHLVRRRGQEARLRCSPMKGHSHVYWYRQLPEEGLKFMVYLQKENIIDESGMPKERFSAEFPKEGPSILRIQQVVRGDSAAYFCASSQGQGPLTNYGYTFGSGTRLTVV.

This chain links TRBV23-1 with TRBJ2-7; D gene ambiguous. TRBV23-1 is identified as an open reading frame with a role that is uncertain. V was pared by 7 bases and J by 2 bases, with 3 bases between. There are 10 residues in the CDR3. CDR3 in amino acids: CASTPYEQYF. CDR3 bases: TGCGCCAGCACTCCCTACGAGCAGTACTTC.

The chain couples TRBV5-1 to TRBJ2-3; a weak D match, TRBD2 (6 bases). The CDR3 runs 14 residues. Between the trimmed V and J ends, which lost 0 bases and 5 bases, there was a span of 10 bases. Germline V gene data show CDR1 as SGHRS and CDR2 as YFSETQ. The CDR3, as DNA: TGCGCCAGCAGCTTGGCGGGGGTGAGAGATACGCAGTATTTT. This gives the protein CASSLAGVRDTQYF.

The genes are TRBV10-3 and TRBJ2-1; 14 bases match TRBD2. CDR1 ENHRY and CDR2 SYGVKD come from the germline V gene. The V gene end was trimmed by 1 base and the J gene end by 7 bases; junction bases not matched to a gene: 15. The CDR3 loop spans 20 amino acids. CDR3 loop: CAISELWQGLAGEDWNEQFF. In DNA, the CDR3 is TGTGCCATCAGTGAGTTATGGCAGGGACTAGCGGGAGAGGACTGGAATGAGCAGTTCTTC.

The rearrangement uses TRBV6-2 or TRBV6-3 and TRBJ1-5; TRBD1 agrees at 7 bases. There are 14 residues in the CDR3. The germline CDR1 and CDR2 sequences are MNHEY and SVGEGT. J was trimmed by 4 bases and V by 4 bases; bases with no gene match: 4. This CDR3 reads CASSFGQENQPQHF. Written as DNA, the CDR3 is TGTGCCAGCAGTTTCGGACAGGAAAATCAGCCCCAGCATTTT.

This chain uses TRBV18 with TRBJ1-4; maybe TRBD1 (6 bases). V was trimmed by 3 bases and J by 8 bases, leaving 19 bases between them. From germline, CDR1 is KGHSH and CDR2 LQKENI. This CDR3 is built from 16 residues. As DNA, the CDR3 is TGTGCCAGCTCACCCGAGGACAGTCCGGGCTCAGAAAAACTGTTTTTT. Its protein product is CASSPEDSPGSEKLFF. Combining the CDR3 with reference TRBV18 and TRBJ1-4 gives the whole variable domain NAGVMQNPRHLVRRRGQEARLRCSPMKGHSHVYWYRQLPEEGLKFMVYLQKENIIDESGMPKERFSAEFPKEGPSILRIQQVVRGDSAAYFCASSPEDSPGSEKLFFGSGTQLSVL.

This chain joins TRBV9 and TRBJ2-3; TRBD2 agrees at 11 bases. In germline, CDR1 is SGDLS, CDR2 YYNGEE. The CDR3 loop spans 13 amino acids. V was clipped by 3 bases and J by 6 bases; unmatched bases: 0. CDR3 protein: CASSASGGDTQYF. The CDR3 coding sequence is TGTGCCAGCAGCGCTAGCGGGGGGGATACGCAGTATTTT.

With regard to this clone: This sample includes further DNA sequences coding for the same CDR3. The V call is TRBV7-2, the J call TRBJ2-1; 7 bases match TRBD1. Germline lookup yields CDR1 SGHTA and CDR2 FQGNSA. The junction had 4 bases not matched to a gene; V was cut back by 4 bases and J by 7 bases. The CDR3 extends over 13 amino acids. The CDR3 DNA reads TGTGCCAGCAGCTCCTACAGGGGAAATGAGCAGTTCTTC. Residues: CASSSYRGNEQFF.